The clone carrying this T cell receptor beta chain was counted between two and nine times. Each individual donor underwent a draw of 8.5 to 10 milliliters of peripheral blood. Extraction yielded at least 5 micrograms of total RNA per sample. This record belongs to a study of blood T cells in healthy people across ages. For the second PCR, which ran for about 6 to 12 cycles, a sample-barcoded 5' primer and a J-beta primer mix were used. One entry per CDR3 protein results from TCRdb running MiXCR on the 5' RACE reads. The sample consists of around 1.7 million distinct CDR3 sequences, 28% of them appearing once. The sample taken for sequencing was blood. The receptor's source is a woman aged 25 to 39 in good health.

This CDR3 reads CASSPPTGEDYGYTF. The CDR3 bases are TGTGCCAGCAGCCCCCCCACGGGGGAGGACTATGGCTACACCTTC. The chain joins TRBV3-1 to TRBJ1-2; a possible D gene is TRBD1 (5 bases). The germline V gene encodes CDR1 LGHDT and CDR2 YNNKEL (reference sequence). There are 15 residues in the CDR3. V lost 4 bases and J 3 bases, leaving 15 bases between the germline ends.